These 29 T cell receptor beta chains came from one sample sequenced in a study of T cells in Graves' hyperthyroidism and ophthalmopathy. The TCR beta CDR3 regions underwent amplification using RNA transcripts as the source. HTBI primers drove first-round RT-PCR of the TCR CDR3. TCRdb recomputed calls from the multiplex PCR reads with MiXCR, one row per CDR3 protein. The sample comprises over 500,000 distinct CDR3 sequences, about 16% of which are singletons, and 25% to 35% rests with the top ten. Sequences were obtained from blood. These receptors originate from a woman aged 25-40 years with Graves' ophthalmopathy.

This clonotype was found many times. The chain joins TRBV5-1 to TRBJ2-7, with TRBD1 matching over 8 bases. This CDR3 has 15 amino acids. Per germline, CDR1 SGHRS and CDR2 YFSETQ. Trimming took 4 bases from V and 0 from J; bases not matched to a gene: 6. CDR3 sequence (DNA): TGCGCCAGCAGCACAAGGACAGGGAGCTCCTACGAGCAGTACTTC. It codes for CASSTRTGSSYEQYF.

About this clonotype: Given a much more abundant clone one base away, this may be a read error. The V call is TRBV2, the J call TRBJ2-3, with 10 bases that match TRBD1. The germline CDR1 and CDR2 sequences are SNHLY and FYNNEI. The CDR3 has 16 amino acids. The CDR3 coding sequence is TGTGCCAGCAAAGGCGACAGGGGGCTTAGAACAGATACGCAGTGTTTT. This sequence encodes CASKGDRGLRTDTQCF.

This clonotype was counted a few times. This rearrangement joins TRBV19 to TRBJ2-1; D is unclear. The CDR3 contains 13 residues. Germline lookup yields CDR1 LNHDA and CDR2 SQIVND (reference sequence). V was trimmed by 0 bases and J by 10 bases, leaving 10 bases between them. For the CDR3, the DNA is TGTGCCAGTAGTATAGATCTTCCGGGCGAGCAGTTCTTC. It encodes CASSIDLPGEQFF.

This clonotype has ten or more counts. J is TRBJ2-1 and V is TRBV7-2, with D unclear. This CDR3 is built from 12 residues. Deletions cut 4 bases from V and 7 bases from J, with 8 bases between. Germline loops: CDR1 SGHTA, CDR2 FQGNSA. The CDR3 reads CASSSFGNEQFF. The CDR3 DNA reads TGTGCCAGCAGCTCGTTCGGGAATGAGCAGTTCTTC.

The V call is TRBV6-2 or TRBV6-3, the J call TRBJ1-2; D might be TRBD1 (5 bases). V lost 6 bases, J lost 4 bases, and 15 bases lay in between. Looked up from germline, CDR1 is MNHEY and CDR2 is SVGEGT. The CDR3 extends over 14 amino acids. CDR3 coding DNA: TGTGCCAGCAGCCCTGGGAGGGGCACCTATGGCTACACCTTC. Protein sequence: CASSPGRGTYGYTF.

V usage is TRBV6-1 and J usage is TRBJ2-7; possible D gene TRBD1, 5 bases. CDR3 length: 15 amino acids. The V and J ends lost 1 base and 7 bases respectively, with 17 bases between them. Germline CDR1 MNHNS, CDR2 SASEGT. The CDR3 loop is CASSEETLGLWEQYF. CDR3 coding DNA: TGTGCCAGCAGTGAAGAGACCCTGGGGCTGTGGGAGCAGTACTTC.

The sample holds many counts of this clonotype. V usage is TRBV7-3 and J usage is TRBJ2-1, with 7 bases lining up with TRBD2. Germline CDR1 SGHTA, CDR2 FQGTGA. V shed 3 bases, J shed 8 bases, and the junction held 10 bases outside the gene matches. The CDR3 has 15 residues. Written as DNA, the CDR3 is TGTGCCAGCAGCTTTCTCGGGAGGCTAGGAGATGAGCAGTTCTTC. It specifies CASSFLGRLGDEQFF. The full variable domain, its missing parts supplied by reference TRBV7-3 and TRBJ2-1, is GAGVSQTPSNKVTEKGKYVELRCDPISGHTALYWYRQSLGQGPEFLIYFQGTGAADDSGLPNDRFFAVRPEGSVSTLKIQRTERGDSAVYLCASSFLGRLGDEQFFGPGTRLTVL.

J is TRBJ2-3 and V is TRBV7-9; no definite D call. The CDR3 extends over 9 amino acids. V shed 11 bases and J shed 7 bases, with 7 bases lying between them. Germline V gene data show CDR1 as SEHNR and CDR2 as FQNEAQ (reference sequence). Here the CDR3 DNA reads TGTGCCCCCGTAAATACGCAGTATTTT. Translating gives CAPVNTQYF. Full variable domain (outside the CDR3, taken from reference TRBV7-9 and TRBJ2-3): DTGVSQNPRHKITKRGQNVTFRCDPISEHNRLYWYRQTLGQGPEFLTYFQNEAQLEKSRLLSDRFSAERPKGSFSTLEIQRTEQGDSAMYLCAPVNTQYFGPGTRLTVL.

CDR3 in amino acids: CATSDLGTSGRALNEQFF. The CDR3, as DNA: TGTGCCACCAGTGATCTAGGGACTAGCGGGAGGGCCTTAAATGAGCAGTTCTTC. This chain uses TRBV24-1 with TRBJ2-1; the match to TRBD2 covers 16 bases. Germline V gives CDR1 KGHDR, CDR2 SFDVKD. V lost 3 bases, J lost 7 bases, and 8 bases stayed unmatched. The length of the CDR3 is 18 residues.

This clonotype was observed a handful of times. The V gene is TRBV20-1, the J gene TRBJ1-3, with a possible D match to TRBD1 (5 bases). The germline CDR1 and CDR2 sequences are DFQATT and SNEGSKA (reference sequence). V lost 3 bases and J 0 bases, leaving 12 bases between the germline ends. The CDR3 length is 15 residues. The CDR3 reads CSASADIFSGNTIYF. The CDR3, as DNA: TGCAGTGCTAGCGCGGACATTTTCTCTGGAAACACCATATATTTT.

This chain connects TRBV29-1 to TRBJ1-1; D remains ambiguous. V was clipped by 6 bases and J by 10 bases, with 18 bases between them. The CDR3 has 12 residues. Germline values: CDR1 SQVTM, CDR2 ANQGSEA. The CDR3 here is CSVDARLGVAFF. The CDR3 region has the DNA TGCAGCGTGGACGCTAGACTAGGTGTAGCTTTCTTT.

This chain's CDR3 is CASSEPVNYGYTF. CDR3 nucleotides: TGTGCCAGCAGTGAACCGGTTAACTATGGCTACACCTTC. The gene calls are TRBV6-1 and TRBJ1-2; D ambiguous. V was clipped by 2 bases and J by 1 base, with 5 bases between them. Germline V gene sequence: CDR1 MNHNS, CDR2 SASEGT. The CDR3 has 13 amino acids.

CDR3 sequence (DNA): TGTGCCACGACGAGGGGGTCCTACAATGAGCAGTTCTTC. This sequence encodes CATTRGSYNEQFF. The chain couples TRBV7-9 to TRBJ2-1, with D perhaps matching TRBD1 (6 bases). V lost 10 bases and J 1 base, leaving 11 bases between the germline ends. The CDR3 contains 13 residues. CDR1 SEHNR and CDR2 FQNEAQ come from the germline V gene (reference sequence).

This clonotype was observed at least ten times. V and J are TRBV7-2 and TRBJ2-2, with D tentatively TRBD1 (5 bases). Germline CDR1 is SGHTA and CDR2 is FQGNSA. This CDR3 is 15 amino acids long. Between the trimmed V and J ends, which lost 7 bases and 2 bases, there was a span of 14 bases. CDR3 sequence (DNA): TGTGCCAGCATCCAAGGGCAGGGCAACACCGGGGAGCTGTTTTTT. It is translated as CASIQGQGNTGELFF.

This clonotype was seen only a few times. The rearrangement uses TRBV5-6 and TRBJ1-5, with D perhaps matching TRBD1 (5 bases). Germline lookup yields CDR1 SGHDT and CDR2 YYEEEE. Trimming took off 4 bases at V and 4 bases at J, with 15 bases between the two ends. The CDR3 extends over 15 amino acids. CDR3 coding DNA: TGTGCCAGCAGCCGCACGGGACGGAAAAATCAGCCCCAGCATTTT. Its translation: CASSRTGRKNQPQHF.

This clonotype was picked up many times. V gene TRBV7-8 combines with J gene TRBJ2-3, with 7 bases matching TRBD1. CDR3 length: 15 residues. Germline CDR1 is SGHVS and CDR2 is FQNEAQ. V shed 5 bases, J shed 5 bases, and the junction held 10 bases outside the gene matches. In nucleotides, the CDR3 is TGTGCCAGCAGCACCTCCGGGACAGTCATAGATACGCAGTATTTT. Its translation: CASSTSGTVIDTQYF.

This clonotype was observed many times. The rearrangement links TRBV29-1 to TRBJ2-3; D is perhaps TRBD1 (7 bases). This CDR3 comprises 14 residues. The V gene lost 4 bases and the J gene lost 4 bases, with 15 bases spanning the gap. Germline assignment: CDR1 SQVTM and CDR2 ANQGSEA. CDR3 in amino acids: CSVVGTAGADTQYF. In DNA form, the CDR3 reads TGCAGCGTTGTGGGGACAGCGGGTGCAGATACGCAGTATTTT.

This clonotype came up many times. The chain is built from TRBV30 and TRBJ1-1; no definite D call. Between the trimmed V and J ends, which lost 2 bases and 0 bases, there was a span of 7 bases. Germline V CDR1 and CDR2: GTSNPN, SVGIG (reference sequence). This CDR3 region has 13 residues. CDR3 nucleotides: TGTGCCTGGAGTTTAACAGTGAACACTGAAGCTTTCTTT. Its translation: CAWSLTVNTEAFF.

This clonotype showed up just a few times. The rearrangement uses TRBV2 and TRBJ1-5; D uncertain. Looked up from germline, CDR1 is SNHLY and CDR2 is FYNNEI. The CDR3 has 12 amino acids. V lost 7 bases and J lost 5, with 9 bases in between. The chain's CDR3 is CASTRVDQPQHF. The CDR3 region has the DNA TGTGCCAGCACCCGGGTGGATCAGCCCCAGCATTTT.

Points on this clonotype: It may be a read error: a sequence one base away is much more abundant. The J gene is TRBJ2-5, the V gene TRBV20-1, with D perhaps given as TRBD1 or TRBD2 (6 bases each). CDR3 length: 14 amino acids. V was clipped by 3 bases and J by 3 bases, with 14 bases between them. Germline assignment: CDR1 DFQATT and CDR2 SNEGSKA (reference sequence). CDR3 nucleotide sequence: TGCAGTGCTAGGACGGGAAGGGGGGAAGAGACCCAGTACTTC. Protein: CSARTGRGEETQYF.

The chain links TRBV6-1 to TRBJ2-5; 12 bases fit TRBD2. The V and J ends lost 6 bases and 4 bases, in that order; junction bases with no gene match: 3. This CDR3 comprises 14 residues. CDR1 and CDR2 (germline): MNHNS, SASEGT. The CDR3 region is CASRLAGGRETQYF. The CDR3 coding sequence is TGTGCCAGCAGACTAGCGGGAGGACGAGAGACCCAGTACTTC.

The V and J genes are TRBV4-1 and TRBJ1-5; D uncertain. Germline V gene sequence: CDR1 MGHRA, CDR2 YSYEKL. The V and J ends lost 7 bases and 1 base respectively, with 14 bases between them. This CDR3 contains 15 residues. CDR3 DNA: TGCGCCAGCACCCCGAATGGAAGGAGCAATCAGCCCCAGCATTTT. Translated, it gives CASTPNGRSNQPQHF.

This chain joins TRBV4-1 and TRBJ2-1, with TRBD2 identical over 7 bases. This CDR3 has 17 residues. V trimming: 0 bases; J trimming: 1 base; junction bases outside the gene matches: 6. Germline assignment: CDR1 MGHRA and CDR2 YSYEKL. CDR3 sequence: CASSQDTSGGSYNEQFF. The CDR3 region has the DNA TGCGCCAGCAGCCAAGATACTTCGGGGGGATCCTACAATGAGCAGTTCTTC.

Many counts were recorded for this clonotype. The V and J genes are TRBV30 and TRBJ1-5; no clear D gene. Germline lookup yields CDR1 GTSNPN and CDR2 SVGIG (reference sequence). The length of the CDR3 is 13 residues. Trimming pared 5 bases from V and 4 bases from J, leaving 12 bases between. As DNA, the CDR3 is TGTGCCTGGGACCCGGGCGCTAATCAGCCCCAGCATTTT. Residues: CAWDPGANQPQHF.

This clonotype was counted at least ten times. V and J are TRBV3-1 and TRBJ2-4, with 10 bases that match TRBD1. Germline V gene sequence: CDR1 LGHDT, CDR2 YNNKEL (reference sequence). The V and J ends lost 6 bases and 4 bases, in that order; junction bases with no gene match: 3. This CDR3 contains 14 residues. Here the CDR3 reads CASSPGQGKNIQYF. The CDR3 DNA sequence: TGTGCCAGCAGTCCGGGACAGGGGAAAAACATTCAGTACTTC.

V and J are TRBV11-3 and TRBJ2-2; 9 bases line up with TRBD1. V gave up 5 bases and J gave up 4 bases; unmatched junction bases: 5. CDR1 is SGHNT and CDR2 is YENEEA in the germline V gene. The CDR3 extends over 15 amino acids. CDR3 protein: CASSTDRGTTGELFF. The CDR3 bases are TGTGCCAGCAGCACAGACAGGGGGACCACCGGGGAGCTGTTTTTT.

This clonotype has a handful of counts. The chain carries TRBV28 and TRBJ1-2; D call uncertain. V lost 10 bases to trimming and J lost 7 bases, with 13 bases between them. Per the germline V gene, CDR1 is MDHEN and CDR2 is SYDVKM. The length of the CDR3 is 11 residues. CDR3 sequence reads: CATLSSPGYTF. CDR3 DNA sequence: TGTGCCACTCTTTCTAGTCCTGGCTACACCTTC.

V gene TRBV7-9 combines with J gene TRBJ2-2; 9 bases match TRBD1. This CDR3 region has 16 residues. Germline V gene data show CDR1 as SEHNR and CDR2 as FQNEAQ (reference sequence). V dropped 5 bases and J dropped 6; count of bases not matched to a gene: 10. The DNA for the CDR3 is TGTGCCAGCAGCGGTCGGGACAGGGTGGTCGCCGGGGAGCTGTTTTTT. This sequence encodes CASSGRDRVVAGELFF.

This clonotype was seen a handful of times. The CDR3 region is CSASLGGQPQHF. In nucleotides, the CDR3 is TGCAGTGCTTCCCTGGGAGGACAGCCCCAGCATTTT. The chain has TRBV20-1 and TRBJ1-5; D gene unclear. Per the germline V gene, CDR1 is DFQATT and CDR2 is SNEGSKA (reference sequence). V was cut by 5 bases and J by 7 bases, with 12 bases left in between. This CDR3 is 12 amino acids long.